This entry lists 9 T cell receptor beta chains sequenced from one sample in a study of tumor and adjacent non-tumor tissue in lung cancer. The template was RNA from unsorted bulk tissue. TCRbeta libraries were built with three rounds of nested PCR, modified from ARM-PCR. One entry per CDR3 protein results from TCRdb running MiXCR on the multiplex PCR reads. The sample has 130,000 or so distinct CDR3 sequences, over 65% seen once. The sequenced sample consisted of lung tumor tissue. These receptors came from a man aged 25 to 45 with non-small cell lung cancer.

The CDR3 region has the DNA TGTGCCAGCGGCATCCGACCAAACACCGGGGAGCTGTTTTTT. Encoded protein: CASGIRPNTGELFF. The V gene is TRBV5-5, the J gene TRBJ2-2; D is undetermined. The germline V and J ends were trimmed by 7 bases and 2 bases, with 12 bases remaining between them. Per germline, CDR1 SGHKS and CDR2 YYEKEE (reference sequence). The CDR3 length is 14 residues.

CDR3 nucleotide sequence: TGTGCTGCCAGTAGACAGGGATCCTACGAGCAGTACTTC. It codes for CAASRQGSYEQYF. This sequence joins TRBV2 and TRBJ2-7, with 7 positions matching TRBD1. The CDR3 runs 13 residues. The V gene's germline CDR1 is SNHLY and CDR2 FYNNEI.

The chain links TRBV24-1 to TRBJ2-1; 8 nucleotides line up with TRBD2. The CDR3 consists of 19 residues. Germline trimming cut 4 bases from V and 4 bases from J; bases unmatched to any gene: 17. Per germline, CDR1 KGHDR and CDR2 SFDVKD. The CDR3 sequence is CATSDRLARGTSSYNEQFF. Here the CDR3 DNA reads TGTGCCACCAGTGACCGACTAGCGAGAGGGACCAGCTCTTACAATGAGCAGTTCTTC.

This clonotype was found many times. The chain couples TRBV4-2 to TRBJ2-4, with D uncertain. The CDR3 sequence is 15 residues long. Trimming removed 0 bases from V and 6 bases from J, with 12 bases in between. CDR1 is LGHNA, CDR2 YNFKEQ, per germline. The CDR3 nucleotides read TGTGCCAGCAGCCAAGAAGGGAATAGCTTAAACATTCAGTACTTC. It translates to CASSQEGNSLNIQYF.

This clonotype was counted ten times or more. This sequence joins TRBV20-1 and TRBJ2-7, with 7 bases lining up with TRBD1. The CDR3 is 12 amino acids. The ends lost 3 bases at V and 6 bases at J; junction bases unmatched: 5. Germline loops: CDR1 DFQATT, CDR2 SNEGSKA (reference sequence). In DNA, the CDR3 is TGCAGTGCTAGCCCCTCAGGGGGCGAGCAGTACTTC. Encoded protein: CSASPSGGEQYF.

On this clonotype: This clone may be a read error of a much larger clone one base away. V and J are TRBV5-6 and TRBJ2-3; the D is unclear. Looked up from germline, CDR1 is SGHDT and CDR2 is YYEEEE. The CDR3 has 13 amino acids. V lost 5 bases to trimming and J lost 4 bases, with 11 bases between them. CDR3 loop: CASRRQIADTQYF. In nucleotides, the CDR3 is TGTGCCAGCAGGAGGCAGATCGCAGATACGCAGTATTTT.

This sequence joins TRBV9 and TRBJ2-2; no firm D call. CDR1 SGDLS and CDR2 YYNGEE come from the germline V gene. This CDR3 contains 14 residues. Trimming left V 0 bases short and J 6 bases short, with 9 bases between. CDR3 sequence (DNA): TGTGCCAGCAGCGTAGCAGGAGCCCCCGGGGAGCTGTTTTTT. This sequence encodes CASSVAGAPGELFF.

This clonotype was detected once. At one of its ends the junction is not consistent with the germline gene, which may arise from a read error. V and J are TRBV11-2 and TRBJ2-5; 12 bases match TRBD2. The germline CDR1 and CDR2 sequences are SGHAT and FQNNGV. There are 16 residues in the CDR3. CDR3 coding DNA: TGTGCCAGCAGTTTAGGACTAGCGGGATACGTGGAGACCCAGTACTTC. The encoded protein is CASSLGLAGYVETQYF.

In the case of this clonotype: Possible read error: a much larger clone is one base away. Because it lacks the conserved phenylalanine or tryptophan at the end, this CDR3 is likely a read error. V gene TRBV12-3 or TRBV12-4 combines with J gene TRBJ2-1; 10 bases match TRBD1. Trimming took 1 base from V and 8 from J; bases not matched to a gene: 2. The CDR3 covers 14 residues. This CDR3 is CASSLGQGAYEQFI. CDR3 nucleotide sequence: TGTGCCAGCAGTTTAGGACAGGGGGCCTATGAGCAGTTCATC.